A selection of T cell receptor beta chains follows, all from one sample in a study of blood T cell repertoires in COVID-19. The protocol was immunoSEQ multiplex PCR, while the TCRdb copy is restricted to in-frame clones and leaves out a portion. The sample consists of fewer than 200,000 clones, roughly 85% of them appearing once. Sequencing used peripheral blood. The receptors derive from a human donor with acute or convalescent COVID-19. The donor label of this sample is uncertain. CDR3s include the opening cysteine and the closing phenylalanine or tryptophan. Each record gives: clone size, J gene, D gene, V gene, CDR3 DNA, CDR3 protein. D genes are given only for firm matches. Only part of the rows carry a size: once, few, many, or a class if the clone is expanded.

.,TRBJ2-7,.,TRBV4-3,TGCGCCAGCAGCCAAGAGGCGCGTCGGGTAAGCGAGCAGTACTTC,CASSQEARRVSEQYF
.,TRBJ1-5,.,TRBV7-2,TGTGCCAGCAGCTTAGACGGGAATCAGCCCCAGCATTTT,CASSLDGNQPQHF
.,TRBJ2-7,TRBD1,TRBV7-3,TGTGCCAGCAGCTTGGTTGGGACAGGGGTTTTCTACGAGCAGTACTTC,CASSLVGTGVFYEQYF
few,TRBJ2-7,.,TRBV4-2,TGTGCCAGCAGCCATGGCCCAGCCGGGACACGCCGAACCTACGAGCAGTACTTC,CASSHGPAGTRRTYEQYF
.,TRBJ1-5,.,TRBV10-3,TGTGCCATCAAGCAAACAGGGAGTAGCAATCAGCCCCAGCATTTT,CAIKQTGSSNQPQHF
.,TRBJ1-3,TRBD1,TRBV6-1,TGTGCCAGCAGTGAATCCAGCCCGACAGGGGGCGGTGGAAACACCATATATTTT,CASSESSPTGGGGNTIYF
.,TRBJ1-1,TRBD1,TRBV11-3,TGTGCCAGCAGCCCGGGACAGGGGGCTGAACGGACTGAAGCTTTCTTT,CASSPGQGAERTEAFF
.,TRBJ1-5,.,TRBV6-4,TGTGCCAGCAGCCTTAAGAGCGGATTCAATCAGCCCCAGCATTTT,CASSLKSGFNQPQHF
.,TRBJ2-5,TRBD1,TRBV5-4,TGTGCCAGCAGAGGGGACAGATCGTACCAAGAGACCCAGTACTTC,CASRGDRSYQETQYF
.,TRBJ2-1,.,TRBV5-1,TGCGCCAGCCGAAGAGGGTCTGACGATGAGCAGTTCTTC,CASRRGSDDEQFF
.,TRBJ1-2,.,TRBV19,TGTGCCAGTAGTCTCCGACAGGTACATGGCTACACCTTC,CASSLRQVHGYTF
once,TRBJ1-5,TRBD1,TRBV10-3,TGTGCCATCTCGCAGGGGGGCTATAGCAATCAGCCCCAGCATTTT,CAISQGGYSNQPQHF
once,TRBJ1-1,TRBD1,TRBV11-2,TGTGCCAGCAGCTTAGTAGGGGGCACGAACACTGAAGCTTTCTTT,CASSLVGGTNTEAFF
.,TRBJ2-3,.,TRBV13,TGTGCCAGCAGCTTAGGCCTTATGGTGAGGGCCCTCGGAGGGGCAGATACGCAGTATTTT,CASSLGLMVRALGGADTQYF
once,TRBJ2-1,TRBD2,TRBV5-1,TGCGCCAGCAGCCCCTCGCTTAGCGGGCTCAATGAGCAGTTCTTC,CASSPSLSGLNEQFF
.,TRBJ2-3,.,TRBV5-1,TGCGCCAGCAGCTTGGCGGCTGGGGGCGACTACATAGATACGCAGTATTTT,CASSLAAGGDYIDTQYF
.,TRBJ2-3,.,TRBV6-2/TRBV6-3,TGTGCCAGCAGTTTCCCTACAGATACGCAGTATTTT,CASSFPTDTQYF
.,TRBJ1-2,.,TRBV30,TGTGCCTGGAGTCCCGACAGGTCTGGTGGCTACACCTTC,CAWSPDRSGGYTF
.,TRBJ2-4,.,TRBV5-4,TGTGCCAGCAGCTTCGAGGGCGATGGCAAAAACATTCAGTACTTC,CASSFEGDGKNIQYF
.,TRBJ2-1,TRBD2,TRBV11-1,TGTGCCAGCAGTCTGACTAGCGGTATCTCCTACAATGAGCAGTTCTTC,CASSLTSGISYNEQFF
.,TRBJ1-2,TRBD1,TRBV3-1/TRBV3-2,TGTGCCAGCAGCCTAATGCACACCGGGACAGGGGCATATGGCTACACCTTC,CASSLMHTGTGAYGYTF
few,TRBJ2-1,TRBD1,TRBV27,TGTGCCAGCAGTTTATCCCTGTCCGGGACAGGGGGCCGCAATGAGCAGTTCTTC,CASSLSLSGTGGRNEQFF
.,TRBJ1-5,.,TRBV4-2,TGTGCCAGCAGCCAAGAAACCGGTCAGCCCCAGCATTTT,CASSQETGQPQHF
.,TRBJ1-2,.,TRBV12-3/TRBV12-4,TGTGCCAGCAGTTTGTCGTATGGCTACACCTTC,CASSLSYGYTF
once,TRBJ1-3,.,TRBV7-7,TGTGCCAGCAGCGCGACAATTTCTGGAAACACCATATATTTT,CASSATISGNTIYF
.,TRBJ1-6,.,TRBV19,TGTGCCAGTAGCATGGGACGCACGGGGGATTCACCCCTCCACTTT,CASSMGRTGDSPLHF
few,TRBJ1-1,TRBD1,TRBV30,TGTGCCTGTCAGGGGGCTTGGACTGAAGCTTTCTTT,CACQGAWTEAFF